What follows are 29 T cell receptor beta chains derived from one specimen sequenced in a study of blood T cell repertoires in COVID-19. This table comes from immunoSEQ multiplex PCR, and its TCRdb copy is limited to in-frame clones, with some not included. The sample includes 130,000 to 150,000 clones, 88% of them seen just once. The sample was PBMCs or T cells enriched from blood (not recorded which). The source of these receptors is a woman under 40 with acute COVID-19.

This chain links TRBV28 with TRBJ1-1, with D perhaps matching TRBD1 (5 bases). Germline V lookup: CDR1 MDHEN, CDR2 SYDVKM. This CDR3 has 13 residues. Trimming pared 8 bases from V and 4 bases from J, leaving 14 bases between. The CDR3 is CASGDGTRTEAFF. CDR3 sequence (DNA): TGTGCCAGCGGGGACGGGACTCGCACTGAAGCTTTCTTT.

The table lists this clone with a count of one. This chain joins TRBV28 and TRBJ2-3; 9 bases fit TRBD1. This CDR3 has 17 amino acids. Trimming at V came to 3 bases and at J to 4 bases, leaving 11 bases not matched to a gene. Germline V gives CDR1 MDHEN, CDR2 SYDVKM. The CDR3, as DNA: TGTGCCAGCAGTTTTTCACAGGGGGCGTTCGGTGCAGATACGCAGTATTTT. Its translation is CASSFSQGAFGADTQYF.

The chain combines TRBV11-1 with TRBJ2-1, with TRBD2 identical over 7 bases. V lost 5 bases, J lost 8 bases, and 15 bases stayed unmatched. Germline-derived CDR1 and CDR2 are SGHAT and FQDESV (reference sequence). This CDR3 is 16 amino acids long. The CDR3 here is CASSPRGMAGRDEQFF. The CDR3 DNA reads TGTGCCAGCAGCCCCCGGGGGATGGCAGGGAGGGATGAGCAGTTCTTC. Filled out from reference TRBV11-1 and TRBJ2-1, the complete variable domain reads EAEVAQSPRYKITEKSQAVAFWCDPISGHATLYWYRQILGQGPELLVQFQDESVVDDSQLPKDRFSAERLKGVDSTLKIQPAELGDSAMYLCASSPRGMAGRDEQFFGPGTRLTVL.

This clone showed up just once. V and J are TRBV6-2 or TRBV6-3 and TRBJ2-7; no definite D call. CDR1 and CDR2 (germline): MNHEY, SVGEGT. The V and J ends lost 4 bases and 0 bases respectively, with 13 bases between them. The CDR3 consists of 15 residues. Written as DNA, the CDR3 is TGTGCCAGCAGTTTTGAGCCAACGAACTCCTACGAGCAGTACTTC. This gives the protein CASSFEPTNSYEQYF.

The chain recombines TRBV30 with TRBJ2-7; possible D gene TRBD2, 5 bases. Trimming took 0 bases from V and 0 from J, leaving 9 bases between them. There are 14 residues in the CDR3. The germline V gene has CDR1 GTSNPN and CDR2 SVGIG (reference sequence). The DNA for the CDR3 is TGTGCCTGGAGTGTATCGGGGTCCTCCTACGAGCAGTACTTC. As protein: CAWSVSGSSYEQYF.

This clone was detected only once. V and J are TRBV4-3 and TRBJ2-7; TRBD2 is a possible D gene (5 bases). The CDR3 contains 17 residues. Per the germline V gene, CDR1 is LGHNA and CDR2 is YSLEER. The V end was cut by 0 bases, the J end by 4 bases, with 19 bases between. CDR3 in amino acids: CASSQDLTGLQAYEQYF. CDR3 bases: TGCGCCAGCAGCCAAGATCTTACCGGACTGCAGGCATACGAGCAGTACTTC.

The V gene is TRBV4-1, the J gene TRBJ2-7, with a weak D call TRBD1 (5 bases). Germline CDR1 reads MGHRA; CDR2 reads YSYEKL. This CDR3 is built from 13 residues. V lost 4 bases, J lost 1 base, and 8 bases lay in between. CDR3 coding DNA: TGCGCCAGCAGCCCCGGACATTCCTACGAGCAGTACTTC. Protein product: CASSPGHSYEQYF.

The chain carries TRBV7-2 and TRBJ1-5, with a weak D call TRBD1 (5 bases). V was trimmed by 2 bases and J by 7 bases, leaving 12 bases between them. Per germline, CDR1 SGHTA and CDR2 FQGNSA. CDR3 length: 14 amino acids. CDR3 in amino acids: CASSLLGGWQPQHF. CDR3 in DNA: TGTGCCAGCAGCTTATTGGGGGGGTGGCAGCCCCAGCATTTT.

CDR3 amino acids: CASSLRGSTEAFF. CDR3 nucleotide sequence: TGTGCCAGCAGCTTAAGGGGTTCGACTGAAGCTTTCTTT. The chain has TRBV7-2 and TRBJ1-1, with a weak D call TRBD1 (5 bases). With 2 bases removed from V and 5 bases from J, the gap between germline ends came to 9 bases. CDR3 length: 13 amino acids. Germline V CDR1 and CDR2: SGHTA, FQGNSA.

This clone was seen ten or more times. The chain couples TRBV20-1 to TRBJ1-2, with D maybe TRBD1 (6 bases). The germline gives CDR1 DFQATT, CDR2 SNEGSKA (reference sequence). The CDR3 length is 15 residues. Between the trimmed V and J ends, which lost 3 bases and 4 bases, there was a span of 18 bases. The CDR3 DNA reads as TGCAGTGCTAGTCTCCCCGGGACAACATCCTATGGCTACACCTTC. This codes for CSASLPGTTSYGYTF.

DNA for the CDR3: TGTGCCAGCAGCTTACCCGGACTTGATAAGCAGTTCTTC. Its translation is CASSLPGLDKQFF. The chain joins TRBV7-2 to TRBJ2-1; a possible D gene is TRBD2 (5 bases). Germline V gives CDR1 SGHTA, CDR2 FQGNSA. This CDR3 region has 13 residues. The V end was cut by 2 bases, the J end by 11 bases, with 13 bases between.

The chain employs TRBV9 and TRBJ2-7; TRBD1 might be the D (6 bases). Looked up from germline, CDR1 is SGDLS and CDR2 is YYNGEE. The length of the CDR3 is 15 residues. V lost 1 base to trimming and J lost 6 bases, with 17 bases between them. For the CDR3, the DNA is TGTGCCAGCAGCGTATCGACAGGCGCCCCTTTCGAGCAGTACTTC. It specifies CASSVSTGAPFEQYF.

The chain couples TRBV6-2 or TRBV6-3 to TRBJ2-1; 14 bases align to TRBD2. Per germline, CDR1 MNHEY and CDR2 SVGEGT. This CDR3 contains 16 residues. J lost 6 bases, V lost 4 bases, and 5 bases had no gene match. The DNA of the CDR3 is TGTGCCAGCAGTTCCCGGACTAGCGGGAGGCTCAATGAGCAGTTCTTC. It is translated as CASSSRTSGRLNEQFF.

The gene calls are TRBV18 and TRBJ1-1; D gene ambiguous. Germline V CDR1 and CDR2: KGHSH, LQKENI. Trimming pared 4 bases from V and 1 base from J, leaving 7 bases between. The CDR3 sequence is 13 residues long. The CDR3 loop reads CASSQNRNTEAFF. The CDR3 DNA follows: TGTGCCAGCTCACAAAACAGGAACACTGAAGCTTTCTTT. The whole variable domain, remainder taken from reference TRBV18 and TRBJ1-1, is NAGVMQNPRHLVRRRGQEARLRCSPMKGHSHVYWYRQLPEEGLKFMVYLQKENIIDESGMPKERFSAEFPKEGPSILRIQQVVRGDSAAYFCASSQNRNTEAFFGQGTRLTVV.

The chain uses TRBV19 and TRBJ1-2, with 7 bases lining up with TRBD1. This CDR3 has 15 amino acids. The V gene's germline CDR1 is LNHDA and CDR2 SQIVND (reference sequence). The J segment lost 4 bases and the V segment lost 3 bases, leaving 8 bases of the junction unmatched. The CDR3 is CASSINRGIVYGYTF. For the CDR3, the DNA is TGTGCCAGTAGTATTAACAGGGGAATCGTCTATGGCTACACCTTC.

J is TRBJ1-1 and V is TRBV19; 7 positions agree with TRBD1. The ends lost 3 bases at V and 3 bases at J; junction bases unmatched: 7. Germline CDR1 and CDR2: LNHDA and SQIVND (reference sequence). The CDR3 runs 15 residues. In DNA, the CDR3 is TGTGCCAGTAGTATGCTGACAGGGTGGGACACTGAAGCTTTCTTT. It encodes CASSMLTGWDTEAFF. The variable domain in full, with the rest retrieved from reference TRBV19 and TRBJ1-1, is DGGITQSPKYLFRKEGQNVTLSCEQNLNHDAMYWYRQDPGQGLRLIYYSQIVNDFQKGDIAEGYSVSREKKESFPLTVTSAQKNPTAFYLCASSMLTGWDTEAFFGQGTRLTVV.

The chain couples TRBV7-9 to TRBJ2-1; maybe TRBD1 (7 bases). In germline, CDR1 is SEHNR, CDR2 FQNEAQ (reference sequence). Trimming removed 3 bases from V and 8 bases from J, with 14 bases in between. The CDR3 contains 14 residues. In DNA form, the CDR3 reads TGTGCCAGCAGCTTGTTCACAGGGGAGGATGAGCAGTTCTTC. Amino acid sequence: CASSLFTGEDEQFF.

The table lists this clone with a count of one. CDR3 in DNA: TGTGCCAGCAGCTTGGGGGGGACAGTCGGAGGCTACACCTTC. This gives the protein CASSLGGTVGGYTF. The chain recombines TRBV5-4 with TRBJ1-2; 7 nucleotides line up with TRBD1. Germline-derived CDR1 and CDR2 are SGHNT and YYREEE (reference sequence). CDR3 size: 14 residues. The J segment lost 8 bases and the V segment lost 0 bases, leaving 7 bases of the junction unmatched.

The chain couples TRBV5-1 to TRBJ1-3, with D possibly TRBD1 on 6 matching bases. In germline, CDR1 is SGHRS, CDR2 YFSETQ. The CDR3 sequence is 15 residues long. V lost 1 base to trimming and J lost 4 bases, with 12 bases between them. The CDR3 DNA is TGCGCCAGCAGCTTGATAACAGGGCCGGGAAACACCATATATTTT. Translation: CASSLITGPGNTIYF.

CDR3 in amino acids: CASSHAGTDEKLFF. The CDR3 DNA is TGCGCCAGCAGCCATGCGGGGACAGACGAAAAACTGTTTTTT. The rearrangement uses TRBV5-1 and TRBJ1-4; 7 bases map to TRBD1. Per the germline V gene, CDR1 is SGHRS and CDR2 is YFSETQ. The trim removed 4 bases at V and 8 bases at J, leaving 8 bases unmatched. The length of the CDR3 is 14 residues.

V and J are TRBV25-1 and TRBJ2-7; the D gene is possibly TRBD1 (5 bases). Germline V gives CDR1 MGHDK, CDR2 SYGVNS. Trimming cost V 5 bases and J 6 bases, with 14 bases left between them. The CDR3 is 13 residues long. The CDR3 spells CASSRPGSSEQYF. DNA of the CDR3: TGTGCCAGCAGTCGGCCAGGGTCAAGCGAGCAGTACTTC.

V usage is TRBV28 and J usage is TRBJ1-1; D not certain. V lost 2 bases, J lost 2 bases, and 12 bases lay in between. CDR1 MDHEN and CDR2 SYDVKM come from the germline V gene. The CDR3 spans 15 residues. CDR3 residues: CASSLTRLPNTEAFF. The CDR3 bases are TGTGCCAGCAGTTTAACCCGACTTCCCAACACTGAAGCTTTCTTT.

The chain carries TRBV9 and TRBJ2-1; the D gene is possibly TRBD1 (5 bases). CDR1 and CDR2 (germline): SGDLS, YYNGEE. Between the trimmed V and J ends, which lost 3 bases and 2 bases, there was a span of 12 bases. CDR3 length equals 15 residues. This CDR3 is CASSATSGTYNEQFF. In nucleotides, the CDR3 is TGTGCCAGCAGCGCTACTTCAGGGACCTACAATGAGCAGTTCTTC.

The genes are TRBV7-3 and TRBJ1-6, with D unclear. Germline V gene lookup returns CDR1 SGHTA and CDR2 FQGTGA. Trimming took off 0 bases at V and 7 bases at J, with 7 bases between the two ends. The CDR3 spans 14 residues. The CDR3 is CASSLTLANSPLHF. Written as DNA, the CDR3 is TGTGCCAGCAGCTTAACGTTGGCCAATTCACCCCTCCACTTT. Full variable domain (outside the CDR3, taken from reference TRBV7-3 and TRBJ1-6): GAGVSQTPSNKVTEKGKYVELRCDPISGHTALYWYRQSLGQGPEFLIYFQGTGAADDSGLPNDRFFAVRPEGSVSTLKIQRTERGDSAVYLCASSLTLANSPLHFGNGTRLTVT.

The genes are TRBV5-5 and TRBJ2-1; TRBD1 agrees at 7 bases. CDR3 size: 16 residues. Germline-derived CDR1 and CDR2 are SGHKS and YYEKEE (reference sequence). Germline trimming cut 2 bases from V and 4 bases from J; bases unmatched to any gene: 9. The CDR3 nucleotides read TGTGCCAGCAGCTTAATCGACAGGGTGCTATACAATGAGCAGTTCTTC. Amino acid sequence: CASSLIDRVLYNEQFF.

This clone was seen more than once but under ten times. The CDR3 here is CAISEGSSVDGELFF. CDR3 DNA: TGTGCCATCAGTGAAGGCTCTAGCGTTGACGGGGAGCTGTTTTTT. J is TRBJ2-2 and V is TRBV10-3; TRBD2 might be the D (6 bases). Trimming took 3 bases from V and 7 from J, leaving 15 bases between them. The length of the CDR3 is 15 residues. The germline V gene has CDR1 ENHRY and CDR2 SYGVKD.

The V and J genes are TRBV11-2 and TRBJ2-1; 8 nucleotides line up with TRBD2. Per the germline V gene, CDR1 is SGHAT and CDR2 is FQNNGV. The CDR3 extends over 15 amino acids. The J segment lost 1 base and the V segment lost 6 bases, leaving 5 bases of the junction unmatched. The CDR3: CASRTGGQSYNEQFF. CDR3 nucleotide sequence: TGTGCCAGCAGAACGGGAGGGCAGTCCTACAATGAGCAGTTCTTC.

The chain carries TRBV18 and TRBJ1-4; 9 bases map to TRBD1. The trim removed 3 bases at V and 4 bases at J, leaving 0 bases unmatched. Germline V gives CDR1 KGHSH, CDR2 LQKENI. The CDR3 runs to 14 residues. The CDR3 loop reads CASSPTGGNEKLFF. The CDR3 DNA sequence: TGTGCCAGCTCACCGACAGGGGGTAATGAAAAACTGTTTTTT.

The chain couples TRBV7-8 to TRBJ2-2; the match to TRBD1 covers 11 bases. Germline CDR1 and CDR2: SGHVS and FQNEAQ. The CDR3 contains 16 residues. V lost 4 bases, J lost 7 bases, and 8 bases stayed unmatched. CDR3 in DNA: TGTGCCAGCAGCTATTCCGGGACAGGGGGTGGCGGGGAGCTGTTTTTT. Amino acids: CASSYSGTGGGGELFF.